Included here is one T cell receptor (beta chain) sequence, with context. The antigen remains unidentified. The PCR employed 60 Vbeta primers together with 13 Jbeta primers. The repertoire was sequenced with immunoSEQ multiplex PCR; TCRdb's copy has only in-frame clones and lacks some. The sample has 170,000 or so clones, around 79% seen once. The CDR3 has 13 amino acids. The germline CDR1 and CDR2 sequences are SQVTM and ANQGSEA. Trimming cost V 6 bases and J 3 bases, with 14 bases left between them. These data originate in a study of cytomegalovirus exposure and HLA in healthy donors. Study summary: Unique TCRs from HLA-typed donors, 80 million to 90 million of them, were held in an early data release. Regarding the study as a whole: TRBV6-2, TRBV6-3 and some other V segments were excluded as indistinguishable. Roughly even sequencing depth across donors was the assumption behind the presence/absence analyses.

The sequence was obtained from a woman aged 45 to 65 in good health and CMV-seronegative. The material sequenced was PBMCs. The chain has TRBV29-1 and TRBJ2-5; tentative D call: TRBD1 (6 bases). The CDR3 sequence: CSVSGQLEETQYF. The CDR3 region has the DNA TGCAGCGTCTCTGGACAGTTGGAAGAGACCCAGTACTTC.